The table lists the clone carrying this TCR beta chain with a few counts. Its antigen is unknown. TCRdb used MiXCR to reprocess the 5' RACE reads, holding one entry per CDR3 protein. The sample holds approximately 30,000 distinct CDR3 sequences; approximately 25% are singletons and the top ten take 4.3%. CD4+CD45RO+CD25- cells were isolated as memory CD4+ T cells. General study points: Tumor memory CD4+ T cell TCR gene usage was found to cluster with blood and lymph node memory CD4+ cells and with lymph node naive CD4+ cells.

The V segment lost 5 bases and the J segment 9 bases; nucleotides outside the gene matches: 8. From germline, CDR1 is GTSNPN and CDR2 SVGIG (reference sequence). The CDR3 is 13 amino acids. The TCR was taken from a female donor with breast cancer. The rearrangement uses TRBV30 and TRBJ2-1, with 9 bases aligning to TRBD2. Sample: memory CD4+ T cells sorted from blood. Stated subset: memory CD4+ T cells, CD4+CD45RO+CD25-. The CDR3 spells CAWEKIAGAEQFF. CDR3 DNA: TGTGCCTGGGAGAAGATAGCGGGAGCTGAGCAGTTCTTC.